This T cell receptor (beta chain) was captured by sequencing in a study of T cell repertoires in cytomegalovirus infection. As for the study in general: Public signatures in TCR beta pointed to CMV infection and matching HLA type.

This clonotype was detected many times. Germline V lookup: CDR1 MDHEN, CDR2 SYDVKM. This CDR3 contains 15 residues. Trimming cost V 5 bases and J 6 bases; bases outside gene matches: 10. TCRdb reprocessed the reads with MiXCR, giving one entry per CDR3 protein. The sample includes approximately 500,000 distinct CDR3 sequences, about 11% of them seen just once. Input material: PBMCs. The rearrangement links TRBV28 to TRBJ1-5, with 7 positions matching TRBD1. The clonotype was recovered from a human donor in good health (CMV status not recorded). Some clones in this sample may be carry-over from other donors' samples. DNA of the CDR3: TGTGCCAGCAGTCGTAGAACAGGGGAGAGTCAGCCCCAGCATTTT. Encoded protein: CASSRRTGESQPQHF.